Sequencing of this TCR beta chain was carried out in a study of T cell repertoires in cytomegalovirus infection. Study-wide context: CMV infection and matching HLA type were both indicated by public TCR beta signatures.

Each CDR3 protein is one row after TCRdb ran MiXCR on the reads. The sample lists 200,000 or so distinct CDR3 sequences, 35% to 40% occurring once. The V gene end was trimmed by 2 bases and the J gene end by 6 bases; junction bases not matched to a gene: 4. The CDR3 length is 14 residues. Germline V gene data show CDR1 as SGHNT and CDR2 as YYREEE (reference sequence). Notes on this clonotype: Its antigen is not known.

This clonotype was sampled from a human donor in good health (CMV status not recorded). Some clones in this sample may be carry-over from other donors' samples. The chain recombines TRBV5-4 with TRBJ1-5; 8 nucleotides agree with TRBD1. The material sequenced was CD8+ T cells from cultured PBMCs, taken from culture after CMV antigen stimulation. CDR3 sequence: CASSLQGEGQPQHF. DNA of the CDR3: TGTGCCAGCAGCTTACAGGGGGAAGGTCAGCCCCAGCATTTT.